The 4 T cell receptor beta chains presented below share a single source sample, sequenced in a study of blood T cell repertoires in COVID-19. Profiling relied on immunoSEQ multiplex PCR, and the TCRdb table lists in-frame clones only, not all of them. The sample includes about 69,000 clones, almost 80% of them seen just once. Sequenced material: peripheral blood. The receptors were gathered from a man aged 55 to 69 with acute or convalescent COVID-19.

Only one count was recorded for this clone. The rearrangement joins TRBV6-2 or TRBV6-3 to TRBJ2-7, with D uncertain. Trimming stripped 4 bases from V and 3 bases from J, with 7 bases between. The CDR3 loop spans 12 amino acids. Per the germline V gene, CDR1 is MNHEY and CDR2 is SVGEGT. CDR3 DNA sequence: TGTGCCAGCAGTTCACGGAGCTACGAGCAGTACTTC. Its translation is CASSSRSYEQYF.

The V call is TRBV15, the J call TRBJ2-2, with TRBD1 identical over 7 bases. Germline CDR1 is LNHNV and CDR2 is YYDKDF (reference sequence). The V segment lost 6 bases and the J segment 1 base; nucleotides outside the gene matches: 2. CDR3 length: 14 residues. The CDR3 region is CATRRQGNTGELFF. Here the CDR3 DNA reads TGTGCCACCAGGCGACAGGGGAACACCGGGGAGCTGTTTTTT. Drawing the rest from reference TRBV15 and TRBJ2-2, the complete variable domain is DAMVIQNPRYQVTQFGKPVTLSCSQTLNHNVMYWYQQKSSQAPKLLFHYYDKDFNNEADTPDNFQSRRPNTSFCFLDIRSPGLGDTAMYLCATRRQGNTGELFFGEGSRLTVL.

This clone was seen just once. This chain uses TRBV6-5 with TRBJ2-7; tentatively, D is TRBD1 (5 bases). CDR3 length: 14 amino acids. Germline lookup yields CDR1 MNHEY and CDR2 SVGAGI. The V end lost 5 bases, the J end lost 2 bases, and 13 bases lay between the germline ends. The CDR3 DNA is TGTGCCAGCAGTACGATTCGACAGCCCTACGAGCAGTACTTC. Residues: CASSTIRQPYEQYF.

CDR3 DNA: TGTGCCAGCAGGACCGGGACAGGCGAACAGCCCCAGCATTTT. It encodes CASRTGTGEQPQHF. The chain uses TRBV5-4 and TRBJ1-5; 8 nucleotides line up with TRBD1. This CDR3 is built from 14 residues. The V segment lost 5 bases and the J segment 7 bases; nucleotides outside the gene matches: 8. Germline CDR1 reads SGHNT; CDR2 reads YYREEE (reference sequence). Based on the CDR3 plus reference TRBV5-4 and TRBJ1-5, the full variable domain is ETGVTQSPTHLIKTRGQQVTLRCSSQSGHNTVSWYQQALGQGPQFIFQYYREEENGRGNFPPRFSGLQFPNYSSELNVNALELDDSALYLCASRTGTGEQPQHFGDGTRLSIL.